The clone carrying this TCR beta chain was observed once. Method: immunoSEQ multiplex PCR; TCRdb's copy keeps in-frame clones and lacks some. Here the sample spans around 61,000 clones, roughly nine tenths being singletons. Seattle researchers signed up patients amid active infection and tracked them longitudinally. Trimming pared 1 base from V and 2 bases from J, leaving 11 bases between. CDR3 length: 15 amino acids. Germline values: CDR1 MGHRA, CDR2 YSYEKL. This sample was taken from a study of blood T cell repertoires in COVID-19. Across the study: Samples taken during acute and convalescent COVID-19 were collected in the United States, Italy and Spain. PBMCs, B-cell-depleted T cells, or T cells provided the cDNA or gDNA that made up the material.

The sample comprised peripheral blood. This clonotype was sampled from a woman in her sixties or seventies with COVID-19, enrolled during active disease. The chain couples TRBV4-1 to TRBJ1-1, with D uncertain. CDR3 amino acids: CASSQVIQINTEAFF. CDR3 bases: TGCGCCAGCAGCCAAGTAATACAGATCAACACTGAAGCTTTCTTT.